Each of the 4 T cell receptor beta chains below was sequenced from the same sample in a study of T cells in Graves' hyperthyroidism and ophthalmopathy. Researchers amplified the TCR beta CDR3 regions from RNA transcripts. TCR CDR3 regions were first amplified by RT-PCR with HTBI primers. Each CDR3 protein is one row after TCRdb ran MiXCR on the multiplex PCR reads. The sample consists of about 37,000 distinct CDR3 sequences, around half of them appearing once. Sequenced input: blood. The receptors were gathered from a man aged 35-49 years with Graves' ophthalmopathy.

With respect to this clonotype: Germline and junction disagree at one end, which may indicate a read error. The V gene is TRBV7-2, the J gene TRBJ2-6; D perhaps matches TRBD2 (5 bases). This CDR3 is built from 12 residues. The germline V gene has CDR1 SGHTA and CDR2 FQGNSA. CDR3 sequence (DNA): TGTGCCAGCAGCTTCGGGGTCAACGTCCTGACTTTC. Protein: CASSFGVNVLTF.

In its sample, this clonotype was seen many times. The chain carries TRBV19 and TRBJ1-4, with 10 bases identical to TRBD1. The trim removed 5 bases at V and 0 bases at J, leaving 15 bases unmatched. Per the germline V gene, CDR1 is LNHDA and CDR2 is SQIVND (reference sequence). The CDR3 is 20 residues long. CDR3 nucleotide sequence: TGTGCCAGTAGTGAATCGACAGGGGGCACTTACCTTCCAACTAATGAAAAACTGTTTTTT. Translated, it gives CASSESTGGTYLPTNEKLFF.

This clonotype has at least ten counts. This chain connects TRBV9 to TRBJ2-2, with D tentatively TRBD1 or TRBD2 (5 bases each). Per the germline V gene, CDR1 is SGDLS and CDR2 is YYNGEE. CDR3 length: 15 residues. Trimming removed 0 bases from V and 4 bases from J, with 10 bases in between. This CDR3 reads CASSVDQGATGELFF. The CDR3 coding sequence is TGTGCCAGCAGCGTAGATCAGGGAGCCACCGGGGAGCTGTTTTTT.

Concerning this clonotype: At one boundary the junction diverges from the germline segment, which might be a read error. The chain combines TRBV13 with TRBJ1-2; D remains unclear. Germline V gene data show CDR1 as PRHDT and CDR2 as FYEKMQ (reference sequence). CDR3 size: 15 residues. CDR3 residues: CASGLVGRNNCGYTF. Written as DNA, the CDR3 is TGTGCCAGCGGCTTAGTAGGGAGGAACAACTGTGGCTACACCTTC.